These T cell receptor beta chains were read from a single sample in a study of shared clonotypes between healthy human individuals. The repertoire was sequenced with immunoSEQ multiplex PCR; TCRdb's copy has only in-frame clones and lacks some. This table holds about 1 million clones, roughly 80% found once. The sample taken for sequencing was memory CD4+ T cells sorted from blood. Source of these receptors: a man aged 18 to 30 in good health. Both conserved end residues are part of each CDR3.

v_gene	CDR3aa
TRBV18	CASSPTANTGELFF
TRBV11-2	CACQQLPGAQETQYF
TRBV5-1	CASSLDWGADSPLHF
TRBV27	CASRAGTGSYEQYF
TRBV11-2	CASSPQGGEAFF
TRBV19	CASSILQGYQPQHF
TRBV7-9	CASSLMVPSGTQYF
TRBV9	CASSVGGQGSDTQYF
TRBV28	CASSHGTESMNTEAFF
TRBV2	CASSVDSGGPYEQYF
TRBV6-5	CASNENRGHDTEAFF
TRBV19	CASATKRTGGLYYGYTF
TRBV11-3	CASSTDAGGDNEQFF
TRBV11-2	CASSPGLDSHEQFF
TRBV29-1	CSVERVTPGAEQYF
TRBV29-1	CSVVQGSGNTIYF
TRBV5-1	CASSLVALSGWGEKLFF
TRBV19	CASSIGGTSGVNEQFF
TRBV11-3	CASSLAGGLYYEQFF
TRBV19	CASISAGGGNQPQHF
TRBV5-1	CASSYGSGGRETQYF
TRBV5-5	CASSTRQPGEQYF
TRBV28	CASSRTGGRYEQYF
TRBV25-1	CASSELGMRGTEAFF
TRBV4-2	CASSQPPYNEQFF
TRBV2	CASRGQINTEAFF
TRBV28	CASTLSTGKYYGYTF
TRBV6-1	CASSDRENYGYTF
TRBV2	CASRGGGWRNEQFF
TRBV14	CASSPGRQYYGYTF
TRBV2	CASRAEYNSPLHF
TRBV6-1	CASSDRLGYTF
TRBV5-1	CASSVRTGGGQGEQYF
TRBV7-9	CASSLAWRERGETQYF
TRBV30	CAWSGTGTYGYTF
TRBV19	CASSIVASETQYF
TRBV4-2	CASSQDYSQPQHF
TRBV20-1	CSAREDTQYF
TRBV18	CASSPPRGATEAFF
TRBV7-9	CASSLAPAGEGKAFF
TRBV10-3	CAIRDRSGTDTQYF
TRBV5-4	CASSLATQNEQFF
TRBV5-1	CASSLAPGLVAEAFF
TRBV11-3	CASSSRVGETQYF
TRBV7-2	CASSLAVGTSSYEQYF
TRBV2	CASKGTSPSYEQYF
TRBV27	CAAGRGREPQHF
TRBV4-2	CASRPIGLSGGTDTQYF
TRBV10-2	CASTQGGSNEQFF
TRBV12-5	CASGLVVGLSNNEQFF
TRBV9	CASSVETSGPYEQYF
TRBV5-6	CASSLVGGHQETQYF